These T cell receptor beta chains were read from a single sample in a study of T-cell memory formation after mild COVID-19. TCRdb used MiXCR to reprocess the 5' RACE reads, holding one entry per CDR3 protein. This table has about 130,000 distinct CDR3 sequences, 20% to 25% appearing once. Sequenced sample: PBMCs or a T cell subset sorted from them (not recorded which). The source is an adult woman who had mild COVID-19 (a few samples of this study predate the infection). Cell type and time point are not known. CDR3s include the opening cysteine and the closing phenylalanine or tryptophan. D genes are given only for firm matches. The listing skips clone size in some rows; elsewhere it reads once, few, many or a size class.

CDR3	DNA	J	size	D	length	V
CACRVGVHYEQYF	TGTGCCTGCCGGGTGGGAGTGCACTACGAGCAGTACTTC	TRBJ2-7	.	.	13	TRBV2
CATSDAGASNQPQHF	TGTGCCACCAGTGATGCAGGGGCTAGCAATCAGCCCCAGCATTTT	TRBJ1-5	.	.	15	TRBV24-1
CASSFLRIASYNEQFF	TGTGCCAGCAGCTTCCTTAGGATAGCTTCCTACAATGAGCAGTTCTTC	TRBJ2-1	.	.	16	TRBV11-2
CSAVSGTEGTEAFF	TGCAGCGCTGTTTCCGGGACAGAAGGTACTGAAGCTTTCTTT	TRBJ1-1	.	TRBD1	14	TRBV29-1
CASTGSGDKGEFETQYF	TGTGCCAGCACCGGAAGTGGAGATAAGGGAGAATTTGAGACCCAGTACTTC	TRBJ2-5	few	.	17	TRBV2
CASSLRAGGVYTEAFF	TGTGCCAGCAGCTTACGGGCAGGGGGAGTGTACACTGAAGCTTTCTTT	TRBJ1-1	.	TRBD1	16	TRBV7-9
CASSQERGSEAFF	TGCGCCAGCAGCCAAGAACGGGGCTCCGAAGCTTTCTTT	TRBJ1-1	.	.	13	TRBV4-3
CASSLRTGGTGELFF	TGTGCCAGCAGTCTACGGACAGGGGGAACCGGGGAGCTGTTTTTT	TRBJ2-2	.	TRBD1	15	TRBV3-1
CASSPGTAYQETQYF	TGTGCCAGCTCACCGGGGACAGCGTACCAAGAGACCCAGTACTTC	TRBJ2-5	.	TRBD1	15	TRBV18
CASSTGELFF	TGCGCCAGCAGTACCGGGGAGCTGTTTTTT	TRBJ2-2	.	.	10	TRBV23-1
CASSWGLVPRTDTQYF	TGTGCCAGCAGCTGGGGACTAGTCCCCCGCACAGATACGCAGTATTTT	TRBJ2-3	few	TRBD2	16	TRBV11-3
CASSLGPGTSGRGNEQFF	TGTGCCAGCAGCTTGGGGCCTGGGACTAGCGGGAGAGGAAATGAGCAGTTCTTC	TRBJ2-1	few	TRBD2	18	TRBV5-5
CAWSISGSHEQYF	TGTGCCTGGAGTATTAGCGGGAGTCACGAGCAGTACTTC	TRBJ2-7	.	TRBD2	13	TRBV30
CASTRRQGPYEQYF	TGTGCCAGCACCCGTCGGCAGGGCCCCTACGAGCAGTACTTC	TRBJ2-7	few	.	14	TRBV7-9
CASSSDPPAVQETQYF	TGCGCCAGCAGCTCCGATCCCCCCGCGGTACAAGAGACCCAGTACTTC	TRBJ2-5	few	.	16	TRBV5-1
CAWSWDNEQFF	TGTGCCTGGAGTTGGGACAATGAGCAGTTCTTC	TRBJ2-1	.	.	11	TRBV30
CASSFKGFAYEQYF	TGTGCCAGCAGTTTCAAGGGCTTCGCCTACGAGCAGTACTTC	TRBJ2-7	few	.	14	TRBV27
CASSYTHEQYF	TGTGCCAGCAGTTATACCCACGAGCAGTACTTC	TRBJ2-7	few	.	11	TRBV11-3
CASSLIGGSSDEQFF	TGTGCCAGCAGCTTAATCGGTGGGAGTAGTGATGAGCAGTTCTTC	TRBJ2-1	few	.	15	TRBV7-3
CASSPAEINTEAFF	TGTGCCAGCAGTCCAGCCGAGATTAACACTGAAGCTTTCTTT	TRBJ1-1	.	.	14	TRBV6-5
CASRGSLTEAFF	TGCGCCAGCCGGGGGAGTTTGACTGAAGCTTTCTTT	TRBJ1-1	.	.	12	TRBV5-1
CASSQEAEGDEQYF	TGTGCCAGCAGCCAAGAAGCGGAGGGAGACGAGCAGTACTTC	TRBJ2-7	few	.	14	TRBV3-1
CASSSGLGADTEAFF	TGTGCCAGCAGCTCTGGTTTAGGGGCCGACACTGAAGCTTTCTTT	TRBJ1-1	.	.	15	TRBV27
CASSQVTEAFF	TGTGCCAGTAGTCAGGTCACTGAAGCTTTCTTT	TRBJ1-1	.	.	11	TRBV19
CAISDLLSGANVLTF	TGTGCCATCAGTGATCTTTTGAGCGGGGCCAACGTCCTGACTTTC	TRBJ2-6	.	.	15	TRBV10-3
CASGTGGGNEQFF	TGTGCCAGCGGGACAGGGGGGGGCAATGAGCAGTTCTTC	TRBJ2-1	.	TRBD1	13	TRBV6-1
CASSSPGQGPSNYEQYF	TGTGCCAGCAGCTCCCCTGGACAGGGACCCTCCAACTACGAGCAGTACTTC	TRBJ2-7	few	TRBD1	17	TRBV7-4
CASRGPLAGVPNPLFF	TGTGCCAGCAGAGGACCCCTAGCGGGGGTTCCTAACCCCCTGTTCTTC	TRBJ2-1	.	TRBD2	16	TRBV6-6
CASSIVGGGQETQYF	TGTGCCAGTAGTATAGTTGGCGGGGGGCAGGAGACCCAGTACTTC	TRBJ2-5	few	TRBD2	15	TRBV19
CASSIWPLNEQFF	TGTGCCAGTAGTATATGGCCTCTCAATGAGCAGTTCTTC	TRBJ2-1	.	.	13	TRBV19
CASSPALAATGELFF	TGTGCCAGCAGCCCAGCCTTGGCGGCCACCGGGGAGCTGTTTTTT	TRBJ2-2	.	.	15	TRBV11-2
CATSEDLYNEQFF	TGTGCCACCAGTGAGGACCTATACAATGAGCAGTTCTTC	TRBJ2-1	.	.	13	TRBV15
CASSYDFSGTPLVRELFF	TGTGCCAGCAGTTACGACTTCAGCGGGACTCCCCTCGTCCGGGAGCTGTTTTTT	TRBJ2-2	.	TRBD2	18	TRBV6-5
CATGIGTASQETQYF	TGTGCCACCGGAATTGGGACAGCTTCGCAAGAGACCCAGTACTTC	TRBJ2-5	.	TRBD1	15	TRBV24-1
CASRTPGFKEIAHEQYF	TGTGCCAGCAGGACACCGGGCTTCAAGGAAATAGCCCACGAGCAGTACTTC	TRBJ2-7	.	.	17	TRBV21-1
CASSTGLGGAYEQYF	TGCGCCAGCAGCACCGGACTCGGGGGTGCCTACGAGCAGTACTTC	TRBJ2-7	.	.	15	TRBV5-1
CASSVAVTGELFF	TGTGCCAGCAGCGTAGCTGTCACCGGGGAGCTGTTTTTT	TRBJ2-2	.	.	13	TRBV9